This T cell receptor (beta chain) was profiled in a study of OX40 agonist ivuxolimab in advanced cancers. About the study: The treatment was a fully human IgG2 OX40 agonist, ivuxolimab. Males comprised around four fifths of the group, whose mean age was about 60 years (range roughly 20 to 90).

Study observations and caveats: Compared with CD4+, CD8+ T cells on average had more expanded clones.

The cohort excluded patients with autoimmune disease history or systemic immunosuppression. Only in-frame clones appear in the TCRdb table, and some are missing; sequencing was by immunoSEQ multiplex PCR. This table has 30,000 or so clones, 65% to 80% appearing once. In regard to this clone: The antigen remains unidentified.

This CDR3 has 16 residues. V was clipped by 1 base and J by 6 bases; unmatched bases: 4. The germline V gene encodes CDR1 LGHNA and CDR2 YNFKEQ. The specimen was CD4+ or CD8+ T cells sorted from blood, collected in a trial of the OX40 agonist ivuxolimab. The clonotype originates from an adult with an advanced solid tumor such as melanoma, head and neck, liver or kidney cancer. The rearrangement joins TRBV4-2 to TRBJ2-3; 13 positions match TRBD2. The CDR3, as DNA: TGTGCCAGCAGCCAAGTAACTAGCGGGGGGGCCGATACGCAGTATTTT. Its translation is CASSQVTSGGADTQYF.